A single sample gave rise to the 15 T cell receptor beta chains below, sequenced in a study of T cells in Graves' hyperthyroidism and ophthalmopathy. Amplified TCR beta CDR3 regions came from RNA transcripts. When the TCR CDR3 underwent first-round RT-PCR, the HTBI primer set was used. TCRdb re-derived calls from the multiplex PCR reads in MiXCR, one entry per CDR3 protein. The data contain about 600,000 distinct CDR3 sequences, roughly a sixth of them singletons. The sample was blood. These receptors all come from a woman in her thirties or forties with Graves' ophthalmopathy.

A few counts support this clonotype. This chain joins TRBV2 and TRBJ2-7; D is unresolved. Trimming took off 5 bases at V and 3 bases at J, with 11 bases between the two ends. The germline V gene encodes CDR1 SNHLY and CDR2 FYNNEI. The CDR3 covers 13 residues. The CDR3 protein is CASSQHYIYEQYF. In DNA, the CDR3 is TGTGCCAGCAGTCAGCACTATATCTACGAGCAGTACTTC.

The V gene is TRBV3-1, the J gene TRBJ2-1; 10 bases fit TRBD1. CDR3 size: 15 residues. CDR1 and CDR2 from the germline V gene are LGHDT and YNNKEL (reference sequence). V was pared by 2 bases and J by 8 bases, with 6 bases of the junction left unmatched. The CDR3 loop reads CASSQLSGTGDEQFF. The CDR3 bases are TGTGCCAGCAGCCAATTATCCGGGACAGGGGATGAGCAGTTCTTC.

Ten or more counts support this clonotype. V is TRBV5-1 and J is TRBJ1-1; the match to TRBD1 covers 9 bases. The J segment lost 7 bases and the V segment lost 0 bases, leaving 4 bases of the junction unmatched. CDR1 is SGHRS, CDR2 YFSETQ, per germline. The CDR3 sequence is 14 residues long. The CDR3 DNA reads TGCGCCAGCAGCTTGGGAACAGGGGGCCTTGAAGCTTTCTTT. Translating it yields CASSLGTGGLEAFF.

This clonotype occurred many times. V usage is TRBV18 and J usage is TRBJ2-7; perhaps TRBD1 as D (5 bases). Per germline, CDR1 KGHSH and CDR2 LQKENI. With 3 bases removed from V and 12 bases from J, the gap between germline ends came to 18 bases. The CDR3 has 13 amino acids. The CDR3 DNA is TGTGCCAGCTCACCGCAGCCAGGGTTTGGTTTGTACTTC. Amino acid sequence: CASSPQPGFGLYF.

This clonotype was counted ten times or more. The genes are TRBV3-1 and TRBJ2-3; 14 nucleotides align to TRBD2. This CDR3 comprises 17 residues. With V trimmed by 3 bases and J by 5 bases, 7 bases remained unmatched. The germline V gene has CDR1 LGHDT and CDR2 YNNKEL (reference sequence). The DNA for the CDR3 is TGTGCCAGCAGCCAGACAGGGACTAGCGGGAGTAGAGATACGCAGTATTTT. Translating gives CASSQTGTSGSRDTQYF.

This clonotype was recorded at least ten times. This rearrangement joins TRBV20-1 to TRBJ2-1; 8 bases align to TRBD1. The CDR3 runs to 16 residues. Germline V gene sequence: CDR1 DFQATT, CDR2 SNEGSKA (reference sequence). CDR3 sequence reads: CSALNTGTGVYNEQFF. The DNA of the CDR3 is TGCAGCGCCCTAAATACCGGGACAGGTGTTTACAATGAGCAGTTCTTC.

This clonotype was detected ten times or more. The chain joins TRBV9 to TRBJ2-3, with 8 bases that match TRBD1. CDR3 length equals 15 residues. V gave up 3 bases and J gave up 5 bases; unmatched junction bases: 8. The V gene's germline CDR1 is SGDLS and CDR2 YYNGEE. CDR3 protein: CASSATNTGGDTQYF. CDR3 in DNA: TGTGCCAGCAGCGCTACCAACACAGGGGGAGATACGCAGTATTTT. Looking up the rest from reference TRBV9 and TRBJ2-3 gives the full variable domain: DSGVTQTPKHLITATGQRVTLRCSPRSGDLSVYWYQQSLDQGLQFLIQYYNGEERAKGNILERFSAQQFPDLHSELNLSSLELGDSALYFCASSATNTGGDTQYFGPGTRLTVL.

There are a few counts of this clonotype. The chain couples TRBV11-2 to TRBJ2-3, with 9 bases identical to TRBD2. CDR3 length: 19 amino acids. V shed 4 bases, J shed 1 base, and the junction held 15 bases outside the gene matches. Germline CDR1 and CDR2: SGHAT and FQNNGV. CDR3: CASSSLLQAGGGGTDTQYF. The CDR3 region has the DNA TGTGCCAGCAGCTCCCTTCTTCAGGCGGGGGGGGGGGGCACAGATACGCAGTATTTT.

The chain recombines TRBV19 with TRBJ2-7; maybe TRBD2 (7 bases). Germline values: CDR1 LNHDA, CDR2 SQIVND (reference sequence). This CDR3 spans 14 amino acids. Trimming stripped 3 bases from V and 9 bases from J, with 18 bases between. CDR3 nucleotides: TGTGCCAGTAGTATCCATGGACTAGGGGGTTTGCAGTACTTC. It translates to CASSIHGLGGLQYF.

In its sample, this clonotype was seen many times. The chain carries TRBV28 and TRBJ2-7; D call uncertain. The CDR3 totals 14 residues. The germline gives CDR1 MDHEN, CDR2 SYDVKM. The germline V and J ends were trimmed by 5 bases and 0 bases, with 11 bases remaining between them. The CDR3 is CASSRLGNSYEQYF. The CDR3 DNA reads as TGTGCCAGCAGTCGTCTGGGCAACTCCTACGAGCAGTACTTC.

The chain links TRBV6-7 to TRBJ2-3; TRBD1 matches at 8 bases. TRBV6-7 is an ORF for which the function is uncertain. Germline trimming cut 6 bases from V and 1 base from J; bases unmatched to any gene: 6. The CDR3 has 15 amino acids. This chain's CDR3 is CASRKQGGRTDTQYF. DNA of the CDR3: TGTGCCAGCAGAAAACAGGGGGGTCGCACAGATACGCAGTATTTT.

This clonotype was observed at least ten times. The V gene is TRBV7-3, the J gene TRBJ2-2, with D possibly being TRBD2 (7 bases). Germline values: CDR1 SGHTA, CDR2 FQGTGA. This CDR3 spans 17 amino acids. Trimming removed 2 bases from V and 2 bases from J, with 15 bases in between. The CDR3 sequence is CASSLSVGGTNTGELFF. CDR3 in DNA: TGTGCCAGCAGCTTATCGGTGGGGGGGACAAACACCGGGGAGCTGTTTTTT.

This clonotype was seen ten or more times. The chain is built from TRBV2 and TRBJ1-2, with D perhaps TRBD1 (5 bases). CDR3 length: 16 amino acids. The V and J ends lost 2 bases and 4 bases respectively, with 17 bases between them. Germline V gives CDR1 SNHLY, CDR2 FYNNEI. CDR3 amino acids: CASSEQGRIYAYGYTF. The CDR3 bases are TGTGCCAGCAGTGAACAGGGTAGGATTTACGCCTATGGCTACACCTTC. The full variable domain, its missing parts supplied by reference TRBV2 and TRBJ1-2, is EPEVTQTPSHQVTQMGQEVILRCVPISNHLYFYWYRQILGQKVEFLVSFYNNEISEKSEIFDDQFSVERPDGSNFTLKIRSTKLEDSAMYFCASSEQGRIYAYGYTFGSGTRLTVV.

Regarding this clonotype: With a much larger clone just one base away, this may be a read error. V usage is TRBV6-1 and J usage is TRBJ2-7; TRBD2 agrees at 11 bases. This CDR3 is 15 amino acids long. The V and J ends lost 6 bases and 1 base, in that order; junction bases with no gene match: 5. The V gene's germline CDR1 is MNHNS and CDR2 SASEGT. In nucleotides, the CDR3 is TGTGCCAGCAGAATAGCGGGAGGGCCTTCCTACGAGCAGTACTTC. Its translation is CASRIAGGPSYEQYF.

J is TRBJ1-5 and V is TRBV5-1; perhaps TRBD1 as D (6 bases). Trimming removed 3 bases at V and 7 bases at J, with 11 bases between. The length of the CDR3 is 13 residues. Germline CDR1 is SGHRS and CDR2 is YFSETQ. In DNA form, the CDR3 reads TGCGCCAGCAGCTCCGAGGGGGGACAGCCCCAGCATTTT. This encodes CASSSEGGQPQHF.